This T cell receptor (beta chain) was sequenced during a study of T-cell reconstitution after alpha-beta-depleted transplantation in children (TCRdb year 2016). Notes on the research overall: Using TCR repertoire profiling, the study followed T-cell immune reconstitution in a quantitative way in children after TCRalphabeta/CD19-depleted allogeneic hematopoietic cell transplantation.

This clonotype was detected a few times. There is no known antigen for this receptor. No base quality values were provided; no much bigger clone lies one nucleotide off. Receptor amplification or capture employed PCR. Sequencing took place on an Illumina HiSeq 2500. Molecular barcoding was employed in the preparation of TCR libraries, with unique molecular identifiers being used to normalize TCRbeta repertoire quantification. The public reads were reanalyzed by TCRdb: fastp trimming at Q25, MiXCR alignment, in-frame beta chains only. Identical CDR3 protein sequences are pooled into one entry, listed with their most common genes and DNA. This sample has about 540,000 distinct CDR3 sequences in its table, and approximately 20% of those were observed once. The top ten clones comprise 3.3% of the sample. This TCR was recovered from a human donor who donated a stem cell graft to a child with acute lymphoblastic leukemia. Sample: PBMCs from the stem cell graft donor, taken from the stem cell graft.

This receptor carries the CDR3 CASSRKRRAFNQPQHF. The base sequence is TGCGCCAGCAGCCGTAAACGCAGGGCCTTTAATCAGCCCCAGCATTTT. The sequence links TRBV5-1 to TRBJ1-5; the D gene is perhaps TRBD1, from 5 matching bases. At the junction V is shortened by 4 bases and J by 4 bases, with 18 bases in between. The germline V gene provides CDR1 SGHRS and CDR2 YFSETQ. The cysteine opens and the phenylalanine closes a CDR3 of 16 amino acids. The only DNA kept is the CDR3, 48 bases in frame from the first base.